The source of this TCR beta chain is a study of blood T cell repertoires in COVID-19. About the study: In each case, the material was cDNA or gDNA derived from T cells, B-cell-depleted T cells, or PBMCs.

Seattle patients were enrolled during active infection and followed longitudinally. The method was immunoSEQ multiplex PCR; TCRdb's version includes in-frame clones alone and lacks a portion of them. The repertoire holds over 150,000 clones, with roughly 84% as singletons. This CDR3 is 12 amino acids long. Trimming removed 3 bases at V and 2 bases at J, with 7 bases between. Germline V CDR1 and CDR2: SQVTM, ANQGSEA. The clonotype was recovered from a middle-aged man with COVID-19, enrolled during active disease. The sequencing input was peripheral blood. The chain employs TRBV29-1 and TRBJ1-2; no reliable D call. The CDR3 nucleotides read TGCAGCGTTGAGAACGGGAACTATGGCTACACCTTC. Its protein product is CSVENGNYGYTF.